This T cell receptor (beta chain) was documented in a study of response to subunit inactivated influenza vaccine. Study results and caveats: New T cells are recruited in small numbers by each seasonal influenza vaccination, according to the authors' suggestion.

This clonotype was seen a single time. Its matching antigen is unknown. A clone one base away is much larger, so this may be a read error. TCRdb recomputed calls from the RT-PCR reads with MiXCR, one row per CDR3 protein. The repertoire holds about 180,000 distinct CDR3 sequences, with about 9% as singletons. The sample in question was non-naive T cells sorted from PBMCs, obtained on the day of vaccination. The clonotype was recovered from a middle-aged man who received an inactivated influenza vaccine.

The CDR3 bases are TGTGCCAGCGCAACTGGGGTTGCGCAGTATTTT. Its translation: CASATGVAQYF. This sequence joins TRBV11-1 and TRBJ2-3; D remains unclear. V was trimmed by 8 bases and J by 10 bases, leaving 13 bases between them. CDR3 length: 11 residues. Germline V lookup: CDR1 SGHAT, CDR2 FQDESV (reference sequence). Based on the CDR3 plus reference TRBV11-1 and TRBJ2-3, the full variable domain is EAEVAQSPRYKITEKSQAVAFWCDPISGHATLYWYRQILGQGPELLVQFQDESVVDDSQLPKDRFSAERLKGVDSTLKIQPAELGDSAMYLCASATGVAQYFGPGTRLTVL.